The next 26 T cell receptor beta chains were all read from a single sample in a study of shared clonotypes between healthy human individuals. Assay used: immunoSEQ multiplex PCR; TCRdb lists only in-frame clones, some missing. Among a few million clones listed, 90% to 95% were seen once. Sequencing was done on a sample of naive CD4+ T cells sorted from blood. The subset was: CD45RA+ positively selected. The receptors come from a man younger than 35 in good health.

The chain employs TRBV6-6 and TRBJ2-2; no firm D call. This CDR3 spans 15 amino acids. The germline V gene has CDR1 MNHNY and CDR2 SVGAGI (reference sequence). Trimming left V 5 bases short and J 0 bases short, with 10 bases between. CDR3 bases: TGTGCCAGCAGTACCAGCCCTTCGAACACCGGGGAGCTGTTTTTT. Its protein product is CASSTSPSNTGELFF.

V usage is TRBV5-1 and J usage is TRBJ2-7, with 8 bases matching TRBD2. Trimming removed 2 bases from V and 3 bases from J; junction bases left unmatched: 4. In germline, CDR1 is SGHRS, CDR2 YFSETQ. The CDR3 spans 14 residues. The CDR3 loop reads CASSFSSGFYEQYF. The CDR3 nucleotides are TGCGCCAGCAGCTTTTCTAGCGGGTTCTACGAGCAGTACTTC.

This clone has only a few counts. V is TRBV19 and J is TRBJ1-3; D unclear. CDR3 length: 13 amino acids. Germline CDR1 is LNHDA and CDR2 is SQIVND (reference sequence). With 5 bases removed from V and 2 bases from J, the gap between germline ends came to 7 bases. CDR3 in DNA: TGTGCCAGTAGTCCACGACCTGGAAACACCATATATTTT. It is translated as CASSPRPGNTIYF. The full variable domain, completed using reference TRBV19 and TRBJ1-3, is DGGITQSPKYLFRKEGQNVTLSCEQNLNHDAMYWYRQDPGQGLRLIYYSQIVNDFQKGDIAEGYSVSREKKESFPLTVTSAQKNPTAFYLCASSPRPGNTIYFGEGSWLTVV.

V usage is TRBV27 and J usage is TRBJ2-7; 11 positions match TRBD2. With 6 bases clipped from V and 4 bases from J, the junction kept 17 bases outside the gene matches. From germline, CDR1 is MNHEY and CDR2 SMNVEV (reference sequence). This CDR3 is built from 18 residues. The CDR3 region has the DNA TGTGCCAGCAGCCCCTTGAGTAGCGGGAGGGCCGGAGTTTACGAGCAGTACTTC. Protein product: CASSPLSSGRAGVYEQYF.

The DNA for the CDR3 is TGTGCCAGCTCACGATCAGGGGGCGCCGAGTCCTACGAGCAGTACTTC. This codes for CASSRSGGAESYEQYF. The chain couples TRBV18 to TRBJ2-7; 8 nucleotides match TRBD1. Germline CDR1 is KGHSH and CDR2 is LQKENI. The CDR3 is 16 residues long. Trimming removed 4 bases from V and 1 base from J; junction bases left unmatched: 9.

The chain couples TRBV7-2 to TRBJ2-4; 7 nucleotides agree with TRBD1. The J segment lost 7 bases and the V segment lost 1 base, leaving 1 base of the junction unmatched. CDR3 length: 13 residues. CDR1 and CDR2 from the germline V gene are SGHTA and FQGNSA. For the CDR3, the DNA is TGTGCCAGCAGCTTAGAACAGGGGAACATTCAGTACTTC. Amino acids: CASSLEQGNIQYF.

The rearrangement links TRBV2 to TRBJ1-1, with D possibly TRBD1 on 5 matching bases. Germline V gene sequence: CDR1 SNHLY, CDR2 FYNNEI. V lost 3 bases to trimming and J lost 4 bases, with 12 bases between them. This CDR3 region has 14 residues. CDR3 loop: CASSEAGSGTEAFF. CDR3 in DNA: TGTGCCAGCAGTGAGGCAGGGTCGGGCACTGAAGCTTTCTTT.

This chain connects TRBV7-2 to TRBJ2-1, with D perhaps given as TRBD1 or TRBD2 (5 bases each). Trimming took 2 bases from V and 4 from J, leaving 9 bases between them. Germline values: CDR1 SGHTA, CDR2 FQGNSA. The CDR3 has 14 amino acids. CDR3 in amino acids: CASSLRGEYNEQFF. Here the CDR3 DNA reads TGTGCCAGCAGCTTAAGGGGAGAATACAATGAGCAGTTCTTC.

The chain couples TRBV30 to TRBJ2-7; 7 bases align to TRBD1. The CDR3 covers 11 residues. Germline-derived CDR1 and CDR2 are GTSNPN and SVGIG (reference sequence). The trim removed 8 bases at V and 2 bases at J, leaving 3 bases unmatched. CDR3 sequence: CAGGQTYEQYF. CDR3 nucleotides: TGTGCCGGGGGACAGACCTACGAGCAGTACTTC.

This clone showed up just a few times. The chain links TRBV6-5 to TRBJ1-5, with D perhaps matching TRBD1 (5 bases). The germline CDR1 and CDR2 sequences are MNHEY and SVGAGI. The CDR3 loop spans 14 amino acids. Trimming removed 6 bases from V and 5 bases from J, with 14 bases in between. The CDR3 region has the DNA TGTGCCAGCAGCCGGACATTCGGGGATCAGCCCCAGCATTTT. Amino acids: CASSRTFGDQPQHF.

The chain recombines TRBV5-5 with TRBJ2-1; TRBD2 matches at 9 bases. Trimming at V came to 1 base and at J to 4 bases, leaving 3 bases not matched to a gene. Germline CDR1 reads SGHKS; CDR2 reads YYEKEE (reference sequence). The CDR3 contains 15 residues. Here the CDR3 DNA reads TGTGCCAGCAGCTTGATCGCGGGAGGGTACAATGAGCAGTTCTTC. Translated, it gives CASSLIAGGYNEQFF.

In regard to this clone: The sample contains more than one DNA sequence encoding this CDR3. The chain is built from TRBV30 and TRBJ1-2, with D tentatively TRBD1 (6 bases). V was trimmed by 2 bases and J by 2 bases, leaving 9 bases between them. The CDR3 runs 13 residues. Germline V CDR1 and CDR2: GTSNPN, SVGIG (reference sequence). This CDR3 reads CAWSLQGNYGYTF. The CDR3, as DNA: TGTGCCTGGAGTCTCCAGGGGAACTATGGCTACACCTTC.

A note on this clone: Within the sample, other DNA sequences also encode this same CDR3. The chain uses TRBV2 and TRBJ2-7; D remains ambiguous. Between the trimmed V and J ends, which lost 3 bases and 4 bases, there was a span of 4 bases. This CDR3 contains 11 residues. Per the germline V gene, CDR1 is SNHLY and CDR2 is FYNNEI. The CDR3, as DNA: TGTGCCAGCAGTGAGGCTTACGAGCAGTACTTC. This codes for CASSEAYEQYF.

The V call is TRBV2, the J call TRBJ1-1, with D perhaps TRBD1 (6 bases). Germline lookup yields CDR1 SNHLY and CDR2 FYNNEI. Trimming cost V 7 bases and J 1 base, with 13 bases left between them. The CDR3 extends over 14 amino acids. Written as DNA, the CDR3 is TGTGCCAGCACGAGGGGGACACCGAACACTGAAGCTTTCTTT. Protein product: CASTRGTPNTEAFF. Complete variable domain (other parts from reference TRBV2 and TRBJ1-1): EPEVTQTPSHQVTQMGQEVILRCVPISNHLYFYWYRQILGQKVEFLVSFYNNEISEKSEIFDDQFSVERPDGSNFTLKIRSTKLEDSAMYFCASTRGTPNTEAFFGQGTRLTVV.

The J gene is TRBJ1-2, the V gene TRBV5-4, with D unresolved. Deletions cut 7 bases from V and 4 bases from J, with 14 bases between. The CDR3 loop spans 13 amino acids. Germline V gene sequence: CDR1 SGHNT, CDR2 YYREEE (reference sequence). The CDR3 protein is CASLGKEGYGYTF. DNA for the CDR3: TGTGCCAGCCTAGGGAAAGAAGGCTATGGCTACACCTTC.

The chain combines TRBV7-2 with TRBJ2-7, with a possible D match to TRBD1 (7 bases). The germline V gene has CDR1 SGHTA and CDR2 FQGNSA. Trimming took off 3 bases at V and 7 bases at J, with 19 bases between the two ends. This CDR3 has 15 residues. The CDR3 DNA is TGTGCCAGCAGCTTGACAGGGCGGATAGCGGAAGAGCAGTACTTC. Translating gives CASSLTGRIAEEQYF.

V and J are TRBV7-9 and TRBJ1-2; D may be TRBD1 (6 bases). V dropped 0 bases and J dropped 2 bases, with 10 bases sitting between them. Germline CDR1 is SEHNR and CDR2 is FQNEAQ (reference sequence). The CDR3 runs 15 residues. CDR3 nucleotide sequence: TGTGCCAGCAGCTTAGCGATGCAGGGGAACTATGGCTACACCTTC. This translates into CASSLAMQGNYGYTF. Full variable domain (rest looked up from reference TRBV7-9 and TRBJ1-2): DTGVSQNPRHKITKRGQNVTFRCDPISEHNRLYWYRQTLGQGPEFLTYFQNEAQLEKSRLLSDRFSAERPKGSFSTLEIQRTEQGDSAMYLCASSLAMQGNYGYTFGSGTRLTVV.

J is TRBJ1-4 and V is TRBV6-5, with unresolved D. Germline lookup yields CDR1 MNHEY and CDR2 SVGAGI. Trimming took off 6 bases at V and 2 bases at J, with 7 bases between the two ends. The CDR3 covers 13 residues. CDR3: CASRTDTNEKLFF. The CDR3, as DNA: TGTGCCAGCAGGACGGATACTAATGAAAAACTGTTTTTT.

The chain links TRBV28 to TRBJ2-1, with D possibly matching TRBD2 (6 bases). This CDR3 region has 18 residues. Per germline, CDR1 MDHEN and CDR2 SYDVKM. Trimming took 1 base from V and 8 from J, leaving 24 bases between them. The CDR3 region is CASSLLPLIADRWHEQFF. Here the CDR3 DNA reads TGTGCCAGCAGTTTATTGCCTTTGATAGCGGATCGTTGGCATGAGCAGTTCTTC.

A single count supports this clone. This sequence joins TRBV5-4 and TRBJ2-7; no clear D. Germline V gene sequence: CDR1 SGHNT, CDR2 YYREEE (reference sequence). With 2 bases removed from V and 5 bases from J, the gap between germline ends came to 14 bases. The CDR3 totals 14 residues. As DNA, the CDR3 is TGTGCCAGCAGCTTTCACGTACAGCTAGACGAGCAGTACTTC. It translates to CASSFHVQLDEQYF.

CDR3: CASSPPLTATLYNEQFF. The CDR3 DNA reads TGTGCCAGCTCACCACCGTTAACCGCGACTTTATACAATGAGCAGTTCTTC. The J gene is TRBJ2-1, the V gene TRBV18; D remains ambiguous. This CDR3 spans 17 amino acids. Germline loops: CDR1 KGHSH, CDR2 LQKENI. Trimming cost V 0 bases and J 4 bases, with 16 bases left between them.

The chain uses TRBV19 and TRBJ1-5; TRBD1 matches at 8 bases. The CDR3 is 16 residues long. V gave up 7 bases and J gave up 2 bases; unmatched junction bases: 10. Germline V lookup: CDR1 LNHDA, CDR2 SQIVND (reference sequence). The CDR3 DNA follows: TGTGCCAGTACCCCGACAGGGGCCTATGGCAATCAGCCCCAGCATTTT. Translated, it gives CASTPTGAYGNQPQHF.

The chain has TRBV10-1 and TRBJ1-4; a possible D gene is TRBD1 (6 bases). Germline CDR1 is WNHNN and CDR2 is SYGVQD (reference sequence). CDR3 length: 14 residues. The V end lost 4 bases, the J end lost 5 bases, and 11 bases lay between the germline ends. In nucleotides, the CDR3 is TGCGCCAGCAGTGCTGACAGGAGGAATGAAAAACTGTTTTTT. As protein: CASSADRRNEKLFF.

The chain carries TRBV2 and TRBJ1-1; 7 nucleotides match TRBD1. With 11 bases clipped from V and 0 bases from J, the junction kept 0 bases outside the gene matches. In germline, CDR1 is SNHLY, CDR2 FYNNEI. The CDR3 totals 11 residues. In nucleotides, the CDR3 is TGTGCCGGACAGGTGAACACTGAAGCTTTCTTT. Translating it yields CAGQVNTEAFF.

The chain combines TRBV2 with TRBJ2-7; D may be TRBD2 (5 bases). CDR3 size: 14 residues. Germline V lookup: CDR1 SNHLY, CDR2 FYNNEI. V lost 2 bases and J 9 bases, leaving 17 bases between the germline ends. The CDR3 region is CASSEPTGFKRQYF. CDR3 coding DNA: TGTGCCAGCAGTGAACCCACGGGATTTAAGAGGCAGTACTTC. The full variable domain, its missing parts supplied by reference TRBV2 and TRBJ2-7, is EPEVTQTPSHQVTQMGQEVILRCVPISNHLYFYWYRQILGQKVEFLVSFYNNEISEKSEIFDDQFSVERPDGSNFTLKIRSTKLEDSAMYFCASSEPTGFKRQYFGPGTRLTVT.

The V and J genes are TRBV5-4 and TRBJ2-7; 9 bases are shared with TRBD1. There are 16 residues in the CDR3. CDR1 is SGHNT, CDR2 YYREEE, per germline (reference sequence). Unmatched junction bases numbered 10, after V lost 4 bases and J lost 2 bases. CDR3 bases: TGTGCCAGCAGCCCGGGGGACAGGGTAAAGGCCTACGAGCAGTACTTC. Translated, it gives CASSPGDRVKAYEQYF.